This T cell receptor beta chain is from a study of graft-versus-host responses after intestinal transplantation. Overall study context: Transplant recipients had multivisceral, liver-intestinal, or isolated intestinal grafts.

The assay was immunoSEQ multiplex PCR, and TCRdb's table has in-frame clones only and misses some. Here the sample spans fewer than 95,000 clones, 90% to 95% being singletons. Findings of the study overall: Elevated graft-versus-host to host-versus-graft clonal ratios in allografts were recorded for patients with graft-donor T cell macrochimerism.

Germline V gene sequence: CDR1 LGHNT, CDR2 FRNRAP. Trimming removed 6 bases from V and 3 bases from J; junction bases left unmatched: 3. The CDR3 is 14 amino acids. Details on this clone: Its antigen is still unknown.

V usage is TRBV12-5 and J usage is TRBJ2-1; 9 bases are a match to TRBD2. This receptor was taken from a human donor who received an intestinal transplant. The sample consisted of unstimulated CD8+ T cells sorted from spleen or lymph node cells, taken before intestinal transplant. The CDR3: CASGIAGVYNEQFF. As DNA, the CDR3 is TGTGCTAGTGGAATAGCGGGGGTCTACAATGAGCAGTTCTTC.